The 32 T cell receptor beta chains given below trace back to one sample, sequenced in a study of blood T cell repertoires in COVID-19. Repertoires were generated with immunoSEQ multiplex PCR, while TCRdb's copy carries only in-frame clones and drops some. The table includes approximately 220,000 clones, approximately 88% detected once. Input material: peripheral blood. These receptors all stem from a man aged 40-55 years with acute or convalescent COVID-19.

V gene TRBV30 combines with J gene TRBJ1-2, with 10 bases lining up with TRBD1. V dropped 2 bases and J dropped 2; count of bases not matched to a gene: 8. The germline V gene encodes CDR1 GTSNPN and CDR2 SVGIG (reference sequence). This CDR3 contains 16 residues. CDR3 residues: CAWSSPGQGFNYGYTF. In DNA form, the CDR3 reads TGTGCCTGGAGTTCCCCGGGACAGGGGTTCAACTATGGCTACACCTTC.

About this clone itself: The same CDR3 can be traced to other DNA sequences in this sample. This rearrangement joins TRBV18 to TRBJ2-2, with D tentatively TRBD1 (6 bases). Per germline, CDR1 KGHSH and CDR2 LQKENI. V was trimmed by 6 bases and J by 1 base, leaving 9 bases between them. CDR3 length: 14 residues. The CDR3 here is CASSPTGNTGELFF. The CDR3 DNA reads as TGTGCCAGCTCCCCGACAGGGAACACCGGGGAGCTGTTTTTT.

The rearrangement uses TRBV19 and TRBJ1-1, with 9 bases matching TRBD1. Germline V gene sequence: CDR1 LNHDA, CDR2 SQIVND (reference sequence). This CDR3 region has 12 residues. V gave up 6 bases and J gave up 8 bases; unmatched junction bases: 4. CDR3 amino acids: CASRPTGGEAFF. The CDR3 DNA reads TGTGCCAGTAGACCAACAGGGGGCGAAGCTTTCTTT.

This chain's CDR3 is CASSTGDTEAFF. CDR3 nucleotide sequence: TGTGCCAGTAGCACAGGGGACACTGAAGCTTTCTTT. The V call is TRBV19, the J call TRBJ1-1; TRBD1 matches at 7 bases. V gave up 6 bases and J gave up 3 bases; unmatched junction bases: 1. Germline V gene lookup returns CDR1 LNHDA and CDR2 SQIVND (reference sequence). CDR3 length: 12 residues.

V and J are TRBV7-9 and TRBJ2-3; tentative D call: TRBD2 (6 bases). Germline CDR1 reads SEHNR; CDR2 reads FQNEAQ (reference sequence). V lost 6 bases and J lost 2, with 21 bases in between. The CDR3 length is 17 residues. In DNA form, the CDR3 reads TGTGCCAGCAGGCAGGGCGGGGCAGGGACTTTCACAGATACGCAGTATTTT. As protein: CASRQGGAGTFTDTQYF.

The J gene is TRBJ2-3, the V gene TRBV6-5, with 7 bases matching TRBD2. This CDR3 region has 15 residues. Germline V CDR1 and CDR2: MNHEY, SVGAGI. V shed 6 bases and J 1 base; nucleotides not matched to a gene: 7. The DNA for the CDR3 is TGTGCCAGCAGGATTAGCGGGCGAGGCACAGATACGCAGTATTTT. This gives the protein CASRISGRGTDTQYF.

V is TRBV7-3 and J is TRBJ2-2, with TRBD2 identical over 8 bases. Germline CDR1 is SGHTA and CDR2 is FQGTGA. V lost 5 bases to trimming and J lost 7 bases; unmatched junction nucleotides: 15. This CDR3 has 17 residues. The DNA for the CDR3 is TGTGCCAGCAGCACTAAACCGGGACTAGGAGGGATCGGGGAGCTGTTTTTT. It yields the protein CASSTKPGLGGIGELFF.

The J gene is TRBJ1-4, the V gene TRBV13, with TRBD1 matching 10 bases. The CDR3 length is 14 residues. CDR1 and CDR2 (germline): PRHDT, FYEKMQ (reference sequence). The J segment lost 7 bases and the V segment lost 5 bases, leaving 4 bases of the junction unmatched. The CDR3, as DNA: TGTGCCAGCAGCCTCCGGACAGGGGGTGAAAAACTGTTTTTT. Residues: CASSLRTGGEKLFF.

V is TRBV6-5 and J is TRBJ1-5, with 9 bases fitting TRBD1. J lost 5 bases, V lost 7 bases, and 3 bases had no gene match. CDR1 and CDR2 from the germline V gene are MNHEY and SVGAGI. The CDR3 spans 13 residues. CDR3 coding DNA: TGTGCCAGCACTCGACAGGGGGATCAGCCCCAGCATTTT. Amino acid sequence: CASTRQGDQPQHF.

The chain carries TRBV18 and TRBJ1-3, with TRBD1 identical over 7 bases. The CDR3 extends over 17 amino acids. With 6 bases clipped from V and 2 bases from J, the junction kept 13 bases outside the gene matches. Germline V CDR1 and CDR2: KGHSH, LQKENI. The CDR3 nucleotides read TGTGCCAGCTCCCTGACACGGGACAGAGTAGCTGGAAACACCATATATTTT. This encodes CASSLTRDRVAGNTIYF.

The rearrangement joins TRBV7-9 to TRBJ2-1; 13 bases map to TRBD2. CDR3 length equals 18 residues. From germline, CDR1 is SEHNR and CDR2 FQNEAQ (reference sequence). J gave up 7 bases and V 1 base, and 10 bases lay outside the gene matches. CDR3 coding DNA: TGTGCCAGCAGCTTAGGTTGGGCGACTAGCGGGAGGAGTAATGAGCAGTTCTTC. Amino acid sequence: CASSLGWATSGRSNEQFF.

J is TRBJ2-2 and V is TRBV7-3; 13 bases align to TRBD2. CDR1 is SGHTA, CDR2 FQGTGA, per germline. The junction had 13 bases not matched to a gene; V was cut back by 4 bases and J by 8 bases. This CDR3 comprises 18 residues. The CDR3: CASSSPGTSGIPTGELFF. Here the CDR3 DNA reads TGTGCCAGCAGCTCCCCCGGGACTAGCGGGATTCCCACGGGGGAGCTGTTTTTT.

This clone was counted a single time. The rearrangement joins TRBV9 to TRBJ2-5, with 10 bases identical to TRBD2. Germline V lookup: CDR1 SGDLS, CDR2 YYNGEE. The CDR3 covers 16 residues. V shed 4 bases, J shed 2 bases, and the junction held 8 bases outside the gene matches. The CDR3 protein is CASSLWTSGGQETQYF. Written as DNA, the CDR3 is TGTGCCAGCAGCCTTTGGACTAGCGGAGGTCAAGAGACCCAGTACTTC.

V is TRBV7-2 and J is TRBJ2-3; a weak D match, TRBD2 (6 bases). V lost 5 bases and J lost 4, with 16 bases in between. Germline V gene lookup returns CDR1 SGHTA and CDR2 FQGNSA. This CDR3 contains 15 residues. In DNA form, the CDR3 reads TGTGCCAGCAGCACCCCGCGGGGTATGGCAGATACGCAGTATTTT. Encoded protein: CASSTPRGMADTQYF.

The rearrangement joins TRBV6-2 or TRBV6-3 to TRBJ2-1, with 7 bases that match TRBD2. V dropped 4 bases and J dropped 5; count of bases not matched to a gene: 11. The CDR3 totals 16 residues. CDR1 and CDR2 (germline): MNHEY, SVGEGT. CDR3 amino acids: CASSWGGPPNDNEQFF. The CDR3 coding sequence is TGTGCCAGCAGTTGGGGGGGACCTCCTAACGACAATGAGCAGTTCTTC.

In its sample, this clone was seen once. The V gene is TRBV29-1, the J gene TRBJ2-1; 10 bases match TRBD2. Germline lookup yields CDR1 SQVTM and CDR2 ANQGSEA. Trimming at V came to 6 bases and at J to 4 bases, leaving 3 bases not matched to a gene. This CDR3 is 13 amino acids long. The chain's CDR3 is CSVGTSVYNEQFF. For the CDR3, the DNA is TGCAGCGTCGGGACTAGCGTATACAATGAGCAGTTCTTC.

V gene TRBV3-1 (or the pseudogene TRBV3-2) combines with J gene TRBJ1-1; D is undetermined. The CDR3 contains 15 residues. CDR1 and CDR2 from the germline V gene are LGHDT and YNNKEL (reference sequence). The V and J ends lost 0 bases and 1 base respectively, with 9 bases between them. CDR3 bases: TGTGCCAGCAGCCAAGATCTAAGTCCGAACACTGAAGCTTTCTTT. Amino acids: CASSQDLSPNTEAFF.

The CDR3 region has the DNA TGCAGCGTTGACCTAGGACAGGGGGCGGATACGCAGTATTTT. Translation: CSVDLGQGADTQYF. This chain uses TRBV29-1 with TRBJ2-3; 11 nucleotides line up with TRBD1. This CDR3 contains 14 residues. Trimming removed 3 bases from V and 6 bases from J; junction bases left unmatched: 5. CDR1 and CDR2 from the germline V gene are SQVTM and ANQGSEA.

In DNA, the CDR3 is TGTGCCAGCAGCCGGATATTACAGGGGGCCATCAACACTGAAGCTTTCTTT. It codes for CASSRILQGAINTEAFF. This chain joins TRBV11-2 and TRBJ1-1; TRBD1 matches 9 bases. The V segment lost 5 bases and the J segment 2 bases; nucleotides outside the gene matches: 12. The CDR3 covers 17 residues. Germline assignment: CDR1 SGHAT and CDR2 FQNNGV.

J is TRBJ2-1 and V is TRBV27, with D perhaps matching TRBD2 (5 bases). CDR1 MNHEY and CDR2 SMNVEV come from the germline V gene (reference sequence). This CDR3 region has 14 residues. The V gene lost 4 bases and the J gene lost 0 bases, with 7 bases spanning the gap. CDR3 loop: CASSSGDSYNEQFF. The CDR3 DNA is TGTGCCAGCAGTTCCGGGGACTCCTACAATGAGCAGTTCTTC.

This clone is a singleton in its sample. The V call is TRBV19, the J call TRBJ2-5, with TRBD1 identical over 7 bases. After removal of 1 base from V and 1 base from J, the junction contained 6 bases not matched to a gene. The germline CDR1 and CDR2 sequences are LNHDA and SQIVND (reference sequence). CDR3 length: 16 residues. CDR3 loop: CASSIVTGAFQETQYF. As DNA, the CDR3 is TGTGCCAGTAGTATAGTAACAGGGGCCTTCCAAGAGACCCAGTACTTC.

V is TRBV3-1 (or the pseudogene TRBV3-2) and J is TRBJ1-3; weak D call: TRBD1 (5 bases). CDR1 and CDR2 (germline): LGHDT, YNNKEL (reference sequence). The V and J ends lost 0 bases and 7 bases respectively, with 19 bases between them. CDR3 length equals 17 residues. The CDR3 DNA reads as TGTGCCAGCAGCCAAGAGGTTCAGGCAGGGTTTGGGAACACCATATATTTT. It yields the protein CASSQEVQAGFGNTIYF.

This clone was detected only a few times. The chain carries TRBV7-8 and TRBJ2-3, with 9 bases matching TRBD2. V shed 4 bases, J shed 2 bases, and the junction held 4 bases outside the gene matches. Germline CDR1 SGHVS, CDR2 FQNEAQ. CDR3 length: 15 amino acids. Here the CDR3 DNA reads TGTGCCAGCAGCTCTTGGACTAGCGCCACAGATACGCAGTATTTT. It translates to CASSSWTSATDTQYF.

V gene TRBV10-3 combines with J gene TRBJ2-7, with a weak D call TRBD2 (5 bases). The CDR3 covers 13 residues. The germline V gene has CDR1 ENHRY and CDR2 SYGVKD. Trimming took off 2 bases at V and 5 bases at J, with 10 bases between the two ends. The CDR3 DNA reads TGTGCCATCAGTGAGAGAGGACTGGACGAGCAGTACTTC. Its translation: CAISERGLDEQYF.

The rearrangement links TRBV29-1 to TRBJ1-5, with TRBD1 matching over 10 bases. Germline lookup yields CDR1 SQVTM and CDR2 ANQGSEA. The CDR3 spans 13 residues. Losses at the gene ends were 4 bases for V and 11 bases for J; bases not matched to a gene: 8. The CDR3 DNA sequence: TGCAGCGTTGCCGGGACAGGGGTATCAGCCCAGCATTTT. This sequence encodes CSVAGTGVSAQHF.

The CDR3 nucleotides are TGTGCCAGCAGCTTAGTAGCCGGGAGAACAGAGACCCAGTACTTC. Protein product: CASSLVAGRTETQYF. This chain joins TRBV7-9 and TRBJ2-5, with D possibly being TRBD2 (6 bases). Germline V gives CDR1 SEHNR, CDR2 FQNEAQ (reference sequence). The CDR3 covers 15 residues. Trimming removed 1 base at V and 4 bases at J, with 13 bases between.

The chain recombines TRBV29-1 with TRBJ2-1, with 12 bases that match TRBD2. The germline V gene has CDR1 SQVTM and CDR2 ANQGSEA. After removal of 1 base from V and 2 bases from J, the junction contained 3 bases not matched to a gene. The CDR3 is 16 amino acids. CDR3 in amino acids: CSVEGLAGVTYNEQFF. The CDR3, as DNA: TGCAGCGTTGAAGGACTAGCGGGAGTGACCTACAATGAGCAGTTCTTC.

In this sample, this clone turned up once. The CDR3 DNA is TGTGCCAGCAGTTACTCTAGCGGGAGGGCCAATGAGCAGTTCTTC. Protein sequence: CASSYSSGRANEQFF. This chain links TRBV6-6 with TRBJ2-1; 11 bases match TRBD2. The V gene end was trimmed by 0 bases and the J gene end by 6 bases; junction bases not matched to a gene: 1. Germline lookup yields CDR1 MNHNY and CDR2 SVGAGI (reference sequence). This CDR3 spans 15 amino acids.

The chain combines TRBV7-9 with TRBJ1-1, with 7 bases matching TRBD1. Germline V gene lookup returns CDR1 SEHNR and CDR2 FQNEAQ (reference sequence). V lost 5 bases and J lost 0; bases outside the gene matches: 6. The CDR3 is 15 residues long. The CDR3 coding sequence is TGTGCCAGCAGCCCCGGGACAGCCATGAACACTGAAGCTTTCTTT. Translated: CASSPGTAMNTEAFF. The full variable domain, its missing parts supplied by reference TRBV7-9 and TRBJ1-1, is DTGVSQNPRHKITKRGQNVTFRCDPISEHNRLYWYRQTLGQGPEFLTYFQNEAQLEKSRLLSDRFSAERPKGSFSTLEIQRTEQGDSAMYLCASSPGTAMNTEAFFGQGTRLTVV.

This chain connects TRBV5-1 to TRBJ1-1; tentative D call: TRBD1 (5 bases). V dropped 4 bases and J dropped 2 bases, with 15 bases sitting between them. Germline V gene sequence: CDR1 SGHRS, CDR2 YFSETQ. CDR3 length: 15 amino acids. The DNA for the CDR3 is TGCGCCAGCAGCCCCCCCGGGGGATTTAACACTGAAGCTTTCTTT. Amino acids: CASSPPGGFNTEAFF.

The chain employs TRBV10-3 and TRBJ2-5; D might be TRBD1 (5 bases). Germline V gene lookup returns CDR1 ENHRY and CDR2 SYGVKD. V lost 3 bases to trimming and J lost 5 bases, with 13 bases between them. The CDR3 contains 14 residues. This chain's CDR3 is CAISEGVKGETQYF. CDR3 bases: TGTGCCATCAGTGAAGGGGTGAAGGGGGAGACCCAGTACTTC.

The gene calls are TRBV7-8 and TRBJ2-7, with a possible D match to TRBD2 (7 bases). Trimming removed 4 bases from V and 3 bases from J, with 10 bases in between. This CDR3 has 13 residues. Germline V gives CDR1 SGHVS, CDR2 FQNEAQ. The CDR3 loop reads CASSSRGGYEQYF. CDR3 sequence (DNA): TGTGCCAGCAGCTCTAGGGGGGGCTACGAGCAGTACTTC.